Following are 15 T cell receptor beta chains from one sample sequenced in a study of cytomegalovirus exposure and HLA in healthy donors. The PCR used 60 Vbeta and 13 Jbeta primers. The assay was immunoSEQ multiplex PCR, and TCRdb's table has in-frame clones only and misses some. The repertoire holds about 110,000 clones, approximately 15% seen once, with over 1.5% in the top ten. Sequencing used PBMCs. The source of these receptors is a woman between 18 and 29 years old in good health and CMV-seronegative.

The chain is built from TRBV28 and TRBJ1-5; D possibly corresponds to TRBD1 (6 bases). Trimming took 5 bases from V and 9 from J, leaving 17 bases between them. Germline loops: CDR1 MDHEN, CDR2 SYDVKM. The CDR3 sequence is 14 residues long. The chain's CDR3 is CASSEPGVALPQHF. As DNA, the CDR3 is TGTGCCAGCAGTGAACCAGGGGTGGCCCTGCCCCAGCATTTT.

The genes are TRBV5-6 and TRBJ1-5, with D maybe TRBD1 (5 bases). CDR3 length: 14 residues. Germline loops: CDR1 SGHDT, CDR2 YYEEEE. V lost 4 bases, J lost 0 bases, and 8 bases lay in between. The CDR3 loop is CASSVTVSNQPQHF. CDR3 nucleotide sequence: TGTGCCAGCAGCGTGACAGTTAGCAATCAGCCCCAGCATTTT.

This clone was seen only a few times. The V call is TRBV5-4, the J call TRBJ2-1, with D tentatively TRBD2 (7 bases). The CDR3 is made up of 16 amino acids. Germline values: CDR1 SGHNT, CDR2 YYREEE (reference sequence). V dropped 0 bases and J dropped 7 bases, with 17 bases sitting between them. The CDR3 is CASSLAVGGPGNEQFF. The CDR3 DNA reads TGTGCCAGCAGCTTGGCCGTGGGGGGGCCGGGGAATGAGCAGTTCTTC.

The chain combines TRBV28 with TRBJ2-1; no definite D call. Trimming took 2 bases from V and 7 from J, leaving 9 bases between them. Germline lookup yields CDR1 MDHEN and CDR2 SYDVKM. The length of the CDR3 is 13 residues. This CDR3 is CASSLVSINEQFF. The CDR3 coding sequence is TGTGCCAGCAGTTTAGTTTCTATAAATGAGCAGTTCTTC.

This clone was observed at least ten times. V is TRBV6-5 and J is TRBJ2-2, with D possibly being TRBD1 (6 bases). Germline V gene sequence: CDR1 MNHEY, CDR2 SVGAGI. The CDR3 totals 14 residues. Trimming left V 6 bases short and J 6 bases short, with 14 bases between. In DNA, the CDR3 is TGTGCCAGCAGGCCACGCCAGGGGTCCGGGGAGCTGTTTTTT. Translating it yields CASRPRQGSGELFF.

This chain connects TRBV27 to TRBJ2-1; D is perhaps TRBD2 (6 bases). Germline V gene data show CDR1 as MNHEY and CDR2 as SMNVEV (reference sequence). The V and J ends lost 4 bases and 7 bases respectively, with 14 bases between them. The CDR3 is made up of 14 amino acids. This CDR3 reads CASSWTILGNEQFF. The CDR3 DNA is TGTGCCAGCAGTTGGACTATCCTTGGGAATGAGCAGTTCTTC.

The gene calls are TRBV7-2 and TRBJ2-2, with 11 bases lining up with TRBD2. Germline CDR1 reads SGHTA; CDR2 reads FQGNSA. The CDR3 totals 14 residues. The trim removed 8 bases at V and 7 bases at J, leaving 6 bases unmatched. This chain's CDR3 is CASARLAGFGELFF. Here the CDR3 DNA reads TGTGCCAGCGCTAGACTAGCGGGGTTCGGGGAGCTGTTTTTT.

The chain joins TRBV5-4 to TRBJ2-1; TRBD1 aligns across 9 bases. Germline trimming cut 6 bases from V and 5 bases from J; bases unmatched to any gene: 9. The V gene's germline CDR1 is SGHNT and CDR2 YYREEE (reference sequence). This CDR3 region has 15 residues. CDR3 nucleotide sequence: TGTGCCAGCACCCAACGGGACAGGGAAGACAATGAGCAGTTCTTC. Its protein is CASTQRDREDNEQFF.

This clone showed up just a few times. The chain employs TRBV6-1 and TRBJ1-6; D perhaps matches TRBD1 (6 bases). The V gene's germline CDR1 is MNHNS and CDR2 SASEGT. The CDR3 contains 16 residues. V gave up 2 bases and J gave up 0 bases, with 8 bases separating them. The CDR3 coding sequence is TGTGCCAGCAGTGAATTGGACAGCTCCTATAATTCACCCCTCCACTTT. This translates into CASSELDSSYNSPLHF.

The chain carries TRBV30 and TRBJ1-3; 8 nucleotides agree with TRBD1. After removal of 0 bases from V and 4 bases from J, the junction contained 5 bases not matched to a gene. Germline assignment: CDR1 GTSNPN and CDR2 SVGIG (reference sequence). The CDR3 is made up of 15 amino acids. The CDR3 sequence is CAWSVQGAWGNTIYF. Written as DNA, the CDR3 is TGTGCCTGGAGTGTTCAGGGGGCATGGGGAAACACCATATATTTT.

The J gene is TRBJ1-2, the V gene TRBV28; no definite D call. Germline V gene data show CDR1 as MDHEN and CDR2 as SYDVKM. The CDR3 runs 16 residues. V lost 8 bases and J lost 0, with 19 bases in between. In DNA, the CDR3 is TGTGCCAGCCACACCCAGCGAGTCCATTCTAACTATGGCTACACCTTC. It is translated as CASHTQRVHSNYGYTF.

CDR3 protein: CASSDRDRGGTEAFF. DNA of the CDR3: TGTGCCAGCAGTGATAGGGACAGGGGAGGGACTGAAGCTTTCTTT. The chain joins TRBV6-1 to TRBJ1-1; 10 bases match TRBD1. Germline V gene sequence: CDR1 MNHNS, CDR2 SASEGT. This CDR3 region has 15 residues. V was clipped by 3 bases and J by 5 bases; unmatched bases: 6.

This clone has just a few counts. The gene calls are TRBV4-3 and TRBJ2-7; a weak D match, TRBD1 (6 bases). The CDR3 has 17 amino acids. Germline lookup yields CDR1 LGHNA and CDR2 YSLEER. Trimming cost V 0 bases and J 8 bases, with 23 bases left between them. CDR3 protein: CASSQDLGRRAGQKQYF. DNA for the CDR3: TGCGCCAGCAGCCAAGATTTGGGGAGAAGGGCCGGACAGAAGCAGTACTTC.

This clone was detected only a few times. The DNA for the CDR3 is TGTGCCAGCAGCGTCGACAGGGGCACTGAAGCTTTCTTT. It specifies CASSVDRGTEAFF. The chain links TRBV9 to TRBJ1-1, with 8 bases matching TRBD1. From germline, CDR1 is SGDLS and CDR2 YYNGEE. The trim removed 2 bases at V and 4 bases at J, leaving 1 base unmatched. CDR3 length: 13 amino acids.

This clone was seen more than once but under ten times. J is TRBJ1-4 and V is TRBV9, with unresolved D. V gave up 3 bases and J gave up 4 bases, with 13 bases separating them. CDR3 length: 15 residues. Germline V CDR1 and CDR2: SGDLS, YYNGEE. The CDR3 sequence: CASSEGVEGNEKLFF. The CDR3 coding sequence is TGTGCCAGCAGCGAGGGCGTGGAGGGTAATGAAAAACTGTTTTTT.